This T cell receptor beta chain was retrieved from a study of PD-1 blockade in classical Hodgkin lymphoma. General study findings and limits: The study found that TCR diversity rose significantly by C4D1 in CD4+ but not CD8+ cells.

Sequencing used immunoSEQ multiplex PCR; TCRdb keeps in-frame clones, though not all of them. The sample carries roughly 60,000 clones, 90% recorded once. Points on this clone: What it recognizes is unknown.

In every patient, relapse followed autologous stem cell transplantation, while exposure to brentuximab vedotin differed. With 3 bases removed from V and 7 bases from J, the gap between germline ends came to 15 bases. This CDR3 is built from 15 residues. Germline V gene sequence: CDR1 SGHVS, CDR2 FQNEAQ. This clonotype originated in a human donor with classical Hodgkin lymphoma. The V and J genes are TRBV7-8 and TRBJ2-2; D possibly matches TRBD1 or TRBD2 (5 bases each). The sequencing here drew on peripheral blood mononuclear cells (PBMCs), taken at baseline. The CDR3 DNA reads as TGTGCCAGCAGCTTCGAGGGGCCCGCCGGCGGGGAGCTGTTTTTT. It is translated as CASSFEGPAGGELFF.